These 30 T cell receptor beta chains were sequenced from one sample in a study of technical replicates of blood from four donors. Profiling relied on immunoSEQ multiplex PCR, and the TCRdb table lists in-frame clones only, not all of them. The sample consists of roughly 12,000 clones, roughly 94% of them appearing once. What was sequenced was PBMCs. These receptors originate from a human donor in good health.

This sequence joins TRBV28 and TRBJ2-3; 12 nucleotides line up with TRBD2. After removal of 2 bases from V and 6 bases from J, the junction contained 3 bases not matched to a gene. The CDR3 is 15 amino acids. Per germline, CDR1 MDHEN and CDR2 SYDVKM. CDR3 nucleotides: TGTGCCAGCAGTTTACTAGCGGGAGGGACTGATACGCAGTATTTT. It specifies CASSLLAGGTDTQYF.

DNA for the CDR3: TGTGCCAGCAGCCAAATAGCGGGAGTGGACACCGGGGAGCTGTTTTTT. Its protein is CASSQIAGVDTGELFF. This chain uses TRBV5-4 with TRBJ2-2; 9 bases map to TRBD2. J was trimmed by 3 bases and V by 4 bases; bases with no gene match: 7. Per germline, CDR1 SGHNT and CDR2 YYREEE (reference sequence). The CDR3 covers 16 residues.

The chain carries TRBV5-1 and TRBJ2-7; D is unresolved. Germline assignment: CDR1 SGHRS and CDR2 YFSETQ. CDR3 size: 13 residues. With 1 base removed from V and 0 bases from J, the gap between germline ends came to 5 bases. The CDR3 loop reads CASSLTDSYEQYF. The CDR3 DNA sequence: TGCGCCAGCAGCTTGACAGACTCCTACGAGCAGTACTTC.

The rearrangement joins TRBV6-5 to TRBJ2-5; weak D call: TRBD1 (6 bases). CDR3 length equals 16 residues. The germline V gene has CDR1 MNHEY and CDR2 SVGAGI. Trimming removed 2 bases at V and 4 bases at J, with 17 bases between. The CDR3 reads CASSYLRSGVGETQYF. CDR3 DNA: TGTGCCAGCAGTTACCTCCGTTCAGGGGTAGGAGAGACCCAGTACTTC.

The chain uses TRBV6-1 and TRBJ2-1; 13 nucleotides line up with TRBD2. The trim removed 5 bases at V and 8 bases at J, leaving 6 bases unmatched. The CDR3 contains 15 residues. Germline-derived CDR1 and CDR2 are MNHNS and SASEGT. CDR3 in DNA: TGTGCCAGCAGTAAGACTAGCGGGAGGCCGGATGAGCAGTTCTTC. Its protein product is CASSKTSGRPDEQFF.

The chain joins TRBV5-1 to TRBJ2-1; D is possibly TRBD2 (6 bases). The CDR3 sequence is 14 residues long. Germline assignment: CDR1 SGHRS and CDR2 YFSETQ. The V end was cut by 2 bases, the J end by 2 bases, with 8 bases between. CDR3 DNA sequence: TGCGCCAGCAGCTTCTCGGGGGCCTACAATGAGCAGTTCTTC. It translates to CASSFSGAYNEQFF.

The chain carries TRBV7-3 and TRBJ2-1; D unclear. Germline V gives CDR1 SGHTA, CDR2 FQGTGA. The CDR3 covers 15 residues. Trimming removed 5 bases from V and 0 bases from J, with 11 bases in between. This CDR3 is CASSLDSGSYNEQFF. CDR3 coding DNA: TGTGCCAGCAGCCTCGACTCCGGCTCCTACAATGAGCAGTTCTTC.

This clone was observed once. The CDR3 loop is CASTEGIGQPQHF. Written as DNA, the CDR3 is TGTGCCAGCACAGAGGGTATAGGTCAGCCCCAGCATTTT. The V gene is TRBV6-5, the J gene TRBJ1-5, with D unclear. The CDR3 totals 13 residues. CDR1 is MNHEY and CDR2 is SVGAGI in the germline V gene. V was clipped by 7 bases and J by 6 bases, with 13 bases between them.

The genes are TRBV5-1 and TRBJ1-2; a weak D match, TRBD1 (5 bases). The V gene lost 2 bases and the J gene lost 11 bases, with 13 bases spanning the gap. The CDR3 runs to 12 residues. Germline CDR1 and CDR2: SGHRS and YFSETQ. The CDR3 region has the DNA TGCGCCAGCAGCTTCCAGGGTGTAGGGTACACCTTC. It encodes CASSFQGVGYTF.

The count of this clone is one. V is TRBV27 and J is TRBJ2-1; D unclear. Germline V CDR1 and CDR2: MNHEY, SMNVEV (reference sequence). Deletions cut 6 bases from V and 0 bases from J, with 3 bases between. The CDR3 runs to 12 residues. The CDR3 nucleotides read TGTGCCAGCAGGAGCTCCTACAATGAGCAGTTCTTC. It is translated as CASRSSYNEQFF.

CDR3 protein: CASSLSGAYQETQYF. CDR3 DNA: TGCGCCAGCAGCCTTAGCGGGGCTTACCAAGAGACCCAGTACTTC. This rearrangement joins TRBV5-1 to TRBJ2-5, with 8 positions matching TRBD2. Trimming at V came to 4 bases and at J to 0 bases, leaving 5 bases not matched to a gene. The germline gives CDR1 SGHRS, CDR2 YFSETQ. The CDR3 consists of 15 residues.

The V and J genes are TRBV6-1 and TRBJ1-2; D is possibly TRBD1 (6 bases). The CDR3 contains 14 residues. V was clipped by 6 bases and J by 5 bases, with 16 bases between them. Looked up from germline, CDR1 is MNHNS and CDR2 is SASEGT. CDR3 sequence: CASRGQGLVYGYTF. The CDR3 DNA reads as TGTGCCAGCAGAGGGCAGGGGTTAGTATATGGCTACACCTTC.

The CDR3 nucleotides are TGTGCCATCGGGGATCCGGGACAGGGGGCGTTTGGAAACACCATATATTTT. It is translated as CAIGDPGQGAFGNTIYF. The chain couples TRBV10-3 to TRBJ1-3, with 12 bases matching TRBD1. The V gene's germline CDR1 is ENHRY and CDR2 SYGVKD. The CDR3 is 17 amino acids. The V gene end was trimmed by 8 bases and the J gene end by 3 bases; junction bases not matched to a gene: 11.

This clone has a single count. This sequence joins TRBV11-2 and TRBJ2-3, with 9 bases that match TRBD2. Germline V gene lookup returns CDR1 SGHAT and CDR2 FQNNGV. CDR3 size: 16 residues. V lost 4 bases to trimming and J lost 0 bases; unmatched junction nucleotides: 5. The CDR3 is CASSSVAGASTDTQYF. DNA of the CDR3: TGTGCCAGCAGCTCAGTAGCGGGAGCTAGCACAGATACGCAGTATTTT.

The chain has TRBV5-4 and TRBJ1-1; no clear D. Germline CDR1 and CDR2: SGHNT and YYREEE (reference sequence). The CDR3 is 13 residues long. V gave up 1 base and J gave up 1 base, with 5 bases separating them. The CDR3 DNA reads as TGTGCCAGCAGCTTGCAGGAGAACACTGAAGCTTTCTTT. Translation gives CASSLQENTEAFF.

The rearrangement links TRBV30 to TRBJ1-2; D possibly corresponds to TRBD1 (6 bases). CDR1 GTSNPN and CDR2 SVGIG come from the germline V gene (reference sequence). V was pared by 0 bases and J by 8 bases, with 16 bases between. This CDR3 comprises 14 residues. The CDR3 sequence: CAWSVLHGTNGYTF. The CDR3 DNA sequence: TGTGCCTGGAGTGTCCTACATGGGACAAACGGCTACACCTTC.

The chain employs TRBV13 and TRBJ2-5, with 13 bases fitting TRBD2. CDR1 is PRHDT and CDR2 is FYEKMQ in the germline V gene (reference sequence). The CDR3 length is 17 residues. The V gene end was trimmed by 2 bases and the J gene end by 5 bases; junction bases not matched to a gene: 8. Here the CDR3 DNA reads TGTGCCAGCAGCTTACATAGGACTAGCGGGAGAGAGGAGACCCAGTACTTC. It is translated as CASSLHRTSGREETQYF.

This chain links TRBV29-1 with TRBJ1-2; D not resolved. Trimming cost V 3 bases and J 3 bases, with 11 bases left between them. The CDR3 contains 13 residues. Germline lookup yields CDR1 SQVTM and CDR2 ANQGSEA. The CDR3: CSVEAGTDYGYTF. The CDR3 bases are TGCAGCGTTGAGGCGGGAACGGACTATGGCTACACCTTC.

The table lists this clone with a few counts. V gene TRBV27 combines with J gene TRBJ1-5, with TRBD1 as a possible D gene (6 bases). The CDR3 is 15 residues long. Germline CDR1 reads MNHEY; CDR2 reads SMNVEV (reference sequence). V was shortened by 0 bases and J by 3 bases, with 9 bases between the two germline ends. CDR3 sequence (DNA): TGTGCCAGCAGTTTATCCTGGGACACCAATCAGCCCCAGCATTTT. Protein sequence: CASSLSWDTNQPQHF.

V usage is TRBV2 and J usage is TRBJ1-5; no reliable D call. The CDR3 length is 15 residues. V was clipped by 4 bases and J by 4 bases, with 14 bases between them. Looked up from germline, CDR1 is SNHLY and CDR2 is FYNNEI. CDR3 in amino acids: CASSAPFTRNQPQHF. The CDR3 DNA reads as TGTGCCAGCAGTGCACCCTTTACTCGGAATCAGCCCCAGCATTTT.

The chain recombines TRBV30 with TRBJ1-4; TRBD1 might be the D (6 bases). This CDR3 contains 14 residues. The germline V gene encodes CDR1 GTSNPN and CDR2 SVGIG (reference sequence). V lost 1 base and J lost 8, with 14 bases in between. CDR3 sequence reads: CAWSGGGQGEKLFF. The CDR3 coding sequence is TGTGCCTGGAGTGGCGGGGGACAAGGAGAAAAACTGTTTTTT.

The V call is TRBV5-1, the J call TRBJ2-3; 7 nucleotides match TRBD2. The CDR3 is made up of 17 amino acids. Germline V gives CDR1 SGHRS, CDR2 YFSETQ. V was pared by 4 bases and J by 6 bases, with 17 bases of the junction left unmatched. The CDR3 nucleotides are TGCGCCAGCAGCCGTTGGGATGGGAGGGCCAAGGAGGATACGCAGTATTTT. Encoded protein: CASSRWDGRAKEDTQYF.

The V gene is TRBV7-9, the J gene TRBJ2-5; a possible D gene is TRBD1 (5 bases). The length of the CDR3 is 16 residues. V gave up 3 bases and J gave up 5 bases, with 19 bases separating them. Germline CDR1 and CDR2: SEHNR and FQNEAQ (reference sequence). For the CDR3, the DNA is TGTGCCAGCAGCTTGGGTCACAGGTCCCAGGGCGAGACCCAGTACTTC. Protein: CASSLGHRSQGETQYF.

The sample holds a few counts of this clone. The chain recombines TRBV25-1 with TRBJ2-2; TRBD2 aligns across 9 bases. The CDR3 spans 14 residues. V was pared by 6 bases and J by 3 bases, with 2 bases of the junction left unmatched. Germline lookup yields CDR1 MGHDK and CDR2 SYGVNS. CDR3 in amino acids: CASRRLADTGELFF. The CDR3 nucleotides are TGTGCCAGCAGGCGACTAGCGGACACCGGGGAGCTGTTTTTT.

This chain joins TRBV28 and TRBJ2-5, with 12 nucleotides matching TRBD2. The CDR3 consists of 17 residues. Unmatched junction bases numbered 7, after V lost 0 bases and J lost 5 bases. CDR1 is MDHEN, CDR2 SYDVKM, per germline. CDR3 protein: CASSLWLAGGPGETQYF. DNA for the CDR3: TGTGCCAGCAGTTTATGGCTAGCGGGAGGGCCTGGTGAGACCCAGTACTTC.

The gene calls are TRBV5-1 and TRBJ1-1, with D maybe TRBD1 (5 bases). V was cut by 4 bases and J by 5 bases, with 18 bases left in between. This CDR3 has 15 amino acids. Germline CDR1 SGHRS, CDR2 YFSETQ. CDR3 region: CASSPRQNSGTEAFF. CDR3 in DNA: TGCGCCAGCAGCCCTCGACAGAACAGTGGGACTGAAGCTTTCTTT.

V and J are TRBV7-9 and TRBJ2-1, with 8 bases identical to TRBD2. The CDR3 extends over 13 amino acids. V lost 10 bases and J lost 9; bases outside the gene matches: 11. Germline assignment: CDR1 SEHNR and CDR2 FQNEAQ (reference sequence). CDR3 sequence reads: CAKGPGGPGEQFF. The CDR3 DNA sequence: TGTGCCAAAGGGCCGGGAGGGCCAGGTGAGCAGTTCTTC.

The chain combines TRBV30 with TRBJ2-5; 8 nucleotides align to TRBD1. Germline loops: CDR1 GTSNPN, CDR2 SVGIG (reference sequence). The CDR3 length is 16 residues. The V segment lost 3 bases and the J segment 1 base; nucleotides outside the gene matches: 10. The CDR3 coding sequence is TGTGCCTGGAGCCCAACCCAAGACAGGGGCCAAGAGACCCAGTACTTC. Residues: CAWSPTQDRGQETQYF.

The chain combines TRBV12-5 with TRBJ1-5; D is uncertain. This CDR3 contains 15 residues. Germline assignment: CDR1 LGHNT and CDR2 FRNRAP. Trimming took 8 bases from V and 0 from J, leaving 14 bases between them. The CDR3 nucleotides are TGTGCTAGTAGCCGCCGGGGAGATAGCAATCAGCCCCAGCATTTT. It codes for CASSRRGDSNQPQHF.

The chain has TRBV30 and TRBJ2-1, with TRBD2 matching 10 bases. The length of the CDR3 is 15 residues. V shed 4 bases, J shed 9 bases, and the junction held 12 bases outside the gene matches. Germline CDR1 is GTSNPN and CDR2 is SVGIG (reference sequence). The CDR3 loop is CAWTGLAGAISEQFF. The CDR3 DNA sequence: TGTGCCTGGACTGGGCTAGCGGGAGCCATCAGTGAGCAGTTCTTC. Looking up the rest from reference TRBV30 and TRBJ2-1 gives the full variable domain: SQTIHQWPATLVQPVGSPLSLECTVEGTSNPNLYWYRQAAGRGLQLLFYSVGIGQISSEVPQNLSASRPQDRQFILSSKKLLLSDSGFYLCAWTGLAGAISEQFFGPGTRLTVL.